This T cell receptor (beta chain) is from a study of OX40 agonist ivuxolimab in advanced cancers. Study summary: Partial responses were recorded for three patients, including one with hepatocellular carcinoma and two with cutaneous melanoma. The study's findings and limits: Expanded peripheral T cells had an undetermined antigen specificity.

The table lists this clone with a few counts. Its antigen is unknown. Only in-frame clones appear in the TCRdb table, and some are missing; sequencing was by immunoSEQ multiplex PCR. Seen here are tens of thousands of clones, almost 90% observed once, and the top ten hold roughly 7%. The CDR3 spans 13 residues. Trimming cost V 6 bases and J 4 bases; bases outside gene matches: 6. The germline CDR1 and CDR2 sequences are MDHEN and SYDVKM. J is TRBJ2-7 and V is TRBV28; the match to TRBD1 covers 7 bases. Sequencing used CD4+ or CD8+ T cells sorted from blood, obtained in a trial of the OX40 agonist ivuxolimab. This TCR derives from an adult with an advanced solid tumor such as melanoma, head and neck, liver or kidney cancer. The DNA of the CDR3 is TGTGCCAGCAGGATGGACAGGATATACGAGCAGTACTTC. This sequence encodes CASRMDRIYEQYF.